The sequence of this TCR beta chain was determined in a study of CD8+ T cells in alopecia areata. cDNA reverse transcribed from extracted RNA served as the sequencing template. Data came from immunoSEQ multiplex PCR; TCRdb stores just in-frame clones and leaves some out. Counted here are roughly 140,000 clones, roughly 60% occurring once; the ten biggest clones make up about 38%. A few counts support this clone. CDR3 length: 13 amino acids. Germline values: CDR1 SQVTM, CDR2 ANQGSEA. Trimming cost V 1 base and J 1 base, with 7 bases left between them. This clonotype was obtained from a human donor in good health. The chain couples TRBV29-1 to TRBJ1-2; no clear D gene. Sequencing input: CD8+ T cells sorted from blood. CDR3 amino acids: CSVEGQVNYGYTF. Written as DNA, the CDR3 is TGCAGCGTTGAAGGGCAGGTTAACTATGGCTACACCTTC.